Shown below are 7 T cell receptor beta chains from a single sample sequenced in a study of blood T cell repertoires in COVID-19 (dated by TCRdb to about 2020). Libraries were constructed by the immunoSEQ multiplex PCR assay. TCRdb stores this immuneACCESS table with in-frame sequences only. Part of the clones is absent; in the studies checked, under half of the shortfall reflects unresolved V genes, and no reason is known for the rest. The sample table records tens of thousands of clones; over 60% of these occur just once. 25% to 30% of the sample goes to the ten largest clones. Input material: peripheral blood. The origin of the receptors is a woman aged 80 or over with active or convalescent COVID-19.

The CDR3 nucleotides read TGTGCCAGCAGGCAGGGAACTGGAAACACCATATATTTT. Residues: CASRQGTGNTIYF. The chain is built from TRBV6-1 and TRBJ1-3; possibly TRBD1 for D (5 bases). The germline V and J ends were trimmed by 6 bases and 2 bases, with 8 bases remaining between them. The CDR3 is 13 amino acids. Per the germline V gene, CDR1 is MNHNS and CDR2 is SASEGT.

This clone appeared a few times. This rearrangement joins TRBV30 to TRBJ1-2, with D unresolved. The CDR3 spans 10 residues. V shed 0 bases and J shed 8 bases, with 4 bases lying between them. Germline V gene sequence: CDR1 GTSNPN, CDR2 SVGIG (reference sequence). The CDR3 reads CAWSVQGYTF. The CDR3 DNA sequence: TGTGCCTGGAGTGTCCAAGGCTACACCTTC.

The CDR3, as DNA: TGTGCCACCAGCAGAGAACAGGACTCCTACAATGAGCAGTTCTTC. Its protein product is CATSREQDSYNEQFF. V and J are TRBV15 and TRBJ2-1, with D tentatively TRBD1 (5 bases). Germline assignment: CDR1 LNHNV and CDR2 YYDKDF (reference sequence). Trimming removed 0 bases from V and 0 bases from J, with 6 bases in between. This CDR3 spans 15 amino acids.

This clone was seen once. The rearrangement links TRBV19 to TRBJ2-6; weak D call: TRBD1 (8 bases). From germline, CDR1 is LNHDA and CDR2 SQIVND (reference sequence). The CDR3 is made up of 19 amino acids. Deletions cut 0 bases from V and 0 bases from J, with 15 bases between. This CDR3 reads CASSIDRNRGGSGANVLTF. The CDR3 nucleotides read TGTGCCAGTAGTATAGATAGAAACAGGGGGGGCTCTGGGGCCAACGTCCTGACTTTC.

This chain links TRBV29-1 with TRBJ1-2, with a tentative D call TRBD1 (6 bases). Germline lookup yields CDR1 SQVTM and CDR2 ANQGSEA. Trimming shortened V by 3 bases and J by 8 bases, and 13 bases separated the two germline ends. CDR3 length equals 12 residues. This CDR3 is CSVEGQGLGYTF. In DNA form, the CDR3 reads TGCAGCGTTGAGGGGCAGGGGCTGGGCTACACCTTC.

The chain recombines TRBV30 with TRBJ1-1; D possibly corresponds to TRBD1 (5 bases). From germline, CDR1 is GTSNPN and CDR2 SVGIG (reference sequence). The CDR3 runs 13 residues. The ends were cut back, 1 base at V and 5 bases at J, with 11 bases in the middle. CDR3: CAWSEGVGTEAFF. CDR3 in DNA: TGTGCCTGGAGTGAAGGGGTAGGGACTGAAGCTTTCTTT.

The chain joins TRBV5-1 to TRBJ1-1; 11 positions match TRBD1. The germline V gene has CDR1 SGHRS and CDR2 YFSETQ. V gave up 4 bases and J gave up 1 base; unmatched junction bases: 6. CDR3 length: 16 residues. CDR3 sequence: CASSARTGGANTEAFF. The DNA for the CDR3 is TGCGCCAGCAGCGCCCGGACAGGGGGCGCGAACACTGAAGCTTTCTTT.